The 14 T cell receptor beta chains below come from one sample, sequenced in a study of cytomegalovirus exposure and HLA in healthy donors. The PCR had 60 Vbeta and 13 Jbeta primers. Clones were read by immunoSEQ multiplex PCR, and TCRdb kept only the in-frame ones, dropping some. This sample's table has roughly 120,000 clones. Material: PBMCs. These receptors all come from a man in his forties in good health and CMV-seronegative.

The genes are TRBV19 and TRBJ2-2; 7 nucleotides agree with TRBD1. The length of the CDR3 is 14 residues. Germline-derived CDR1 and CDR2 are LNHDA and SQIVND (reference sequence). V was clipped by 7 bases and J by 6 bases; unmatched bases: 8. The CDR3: CASKETGWAGELFF. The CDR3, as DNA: TGTGCCAGTAAAGAGACAGGGTGGGCCGGGGAGCTGTTTTTT.

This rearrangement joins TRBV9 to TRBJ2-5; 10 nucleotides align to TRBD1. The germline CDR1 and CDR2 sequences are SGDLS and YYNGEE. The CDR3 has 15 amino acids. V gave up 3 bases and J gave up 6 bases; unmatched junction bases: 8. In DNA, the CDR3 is TGTGCCAGCAGCGAGGCCTCGGACAGGGGGAAGACCCAGTACTTC. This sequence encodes CASSEASDRGKTQYF.

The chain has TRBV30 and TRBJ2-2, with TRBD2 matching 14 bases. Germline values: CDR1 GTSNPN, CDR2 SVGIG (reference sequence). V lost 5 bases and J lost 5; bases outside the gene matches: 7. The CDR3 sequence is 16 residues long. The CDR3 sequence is CAWARGLAGVTGELFF. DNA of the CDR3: TGTGCCTGGGCTAGGGGACTAGCGGGGGTAACCGGGGAGCTGTTTTTT.

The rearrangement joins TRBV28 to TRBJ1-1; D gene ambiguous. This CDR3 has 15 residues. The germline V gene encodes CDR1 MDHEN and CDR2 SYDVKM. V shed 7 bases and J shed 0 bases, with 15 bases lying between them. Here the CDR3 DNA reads TGTGCCAGCACCCCGGGGTCAGGCGTGAACACTGAAGCTTTCTTT. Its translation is CASTPGSGVNTEAFF.

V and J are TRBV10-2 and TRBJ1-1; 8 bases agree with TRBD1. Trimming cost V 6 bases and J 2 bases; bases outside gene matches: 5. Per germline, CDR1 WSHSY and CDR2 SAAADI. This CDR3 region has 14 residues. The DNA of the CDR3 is TGCGCCAGCAGGAGACAGGGGACTAACACTGAAGCTTTCTTT. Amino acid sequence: CASRRQGTNTEAFF.

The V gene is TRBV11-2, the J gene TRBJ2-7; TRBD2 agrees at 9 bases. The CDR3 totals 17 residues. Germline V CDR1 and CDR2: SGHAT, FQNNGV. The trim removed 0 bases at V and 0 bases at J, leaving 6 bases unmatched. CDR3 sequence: CASSLDGASGASYEQYF. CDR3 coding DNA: TGTGCCAGCAGCTTAGATGGTGCTAGCGGGGCCTCCTACGAGCAGTACTTC.

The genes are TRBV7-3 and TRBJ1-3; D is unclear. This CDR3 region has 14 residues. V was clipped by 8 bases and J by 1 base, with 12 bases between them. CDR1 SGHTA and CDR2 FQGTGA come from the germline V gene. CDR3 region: CASATGESGNTIYF. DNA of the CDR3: TGTGCCAGCGCTACGGGAGAATCTGGAAACACCATATATTTT.

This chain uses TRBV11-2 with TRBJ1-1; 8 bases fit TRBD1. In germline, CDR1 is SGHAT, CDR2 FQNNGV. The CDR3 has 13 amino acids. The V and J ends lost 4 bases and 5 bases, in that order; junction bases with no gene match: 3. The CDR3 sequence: CASSSGQGTEAFF. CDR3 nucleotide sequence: TGTGCCAGCAGCTCAGGACAGGGAACTGAAGCTTTCTTT.

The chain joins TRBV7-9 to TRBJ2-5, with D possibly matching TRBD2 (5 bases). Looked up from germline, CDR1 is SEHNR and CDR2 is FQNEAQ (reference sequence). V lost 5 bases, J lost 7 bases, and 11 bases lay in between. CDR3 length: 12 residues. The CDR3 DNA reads TGTGCCAGCAGCCCGGACTTTGGGACCCAGTACTTC. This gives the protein CASSPDFGTQYF.

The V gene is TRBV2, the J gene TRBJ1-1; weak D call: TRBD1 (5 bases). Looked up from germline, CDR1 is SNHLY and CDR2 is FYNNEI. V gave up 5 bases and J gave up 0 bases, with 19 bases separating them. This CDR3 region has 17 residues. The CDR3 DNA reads TGTGCCAGCAGTCCCCAGGGTCCAGGAACACTGAACACTGAAGCTTTCTTT. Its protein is CASSPQGPGTLNTEAFF.

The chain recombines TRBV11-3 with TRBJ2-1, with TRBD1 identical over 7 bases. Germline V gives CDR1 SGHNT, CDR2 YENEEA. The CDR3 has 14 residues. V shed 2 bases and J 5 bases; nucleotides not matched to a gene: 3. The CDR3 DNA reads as TGTGCCAGCAGCTTAAGACAGGGAAACAATGAGCAGTTCTTC. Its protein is CASSLRQGNNEQFF. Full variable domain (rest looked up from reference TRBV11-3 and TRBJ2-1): EAGVVQSPRYKIIEKKQPVAFWCNPISGHNTLYWYLQNLGQGPELLIRYENEEAVDDSQLPKDRFSAERLKGVDSTLKIQPAELGDSAVYLCASSLRQGNNEQFFGPGTRLTVL.

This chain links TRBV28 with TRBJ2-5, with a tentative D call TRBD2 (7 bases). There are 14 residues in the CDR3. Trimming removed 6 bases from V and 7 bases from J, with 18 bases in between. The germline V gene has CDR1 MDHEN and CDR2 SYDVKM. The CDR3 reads CASSQPGGAGTQYF. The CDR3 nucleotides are TGTGCCAGCAGCCAGCCGGGGGGCGCGGGGACCCAGTACTTC.

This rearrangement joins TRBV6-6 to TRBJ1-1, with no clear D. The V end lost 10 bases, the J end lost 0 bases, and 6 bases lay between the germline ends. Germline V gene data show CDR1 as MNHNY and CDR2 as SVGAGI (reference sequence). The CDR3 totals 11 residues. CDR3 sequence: CATRLNTEAFF. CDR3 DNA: TGTGCCACGAGATTGAACACTGAAGCTTTCTTT.

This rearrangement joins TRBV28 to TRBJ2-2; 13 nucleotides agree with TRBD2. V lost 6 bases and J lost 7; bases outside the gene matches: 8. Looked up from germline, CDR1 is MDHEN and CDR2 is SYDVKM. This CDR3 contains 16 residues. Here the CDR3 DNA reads TGTGCCAGCAGAGACCCGGGACTAGCGGGAATCGGGGAGCTGTTTTTT. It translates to CASRDPGLAGIGELFF.